The following is a T cell receptor beta chain sequence with its context. Under the authors' procedure: Reference gene primers were amplified, and this amplification served to estimate nucleated cell counts. Only in-frame clones appear in the TCRdb table, and some are missing; sequencing was by immunoSEQ multiplex PCR. V and J calls and clone size are those listed in that table; D and trimming were worked out from the DNA. Found here are 200,000 to 250,000 clones, roughly 83% of them singletons; the top ten hold 7.4%. The source of the sample is a study of blood T cell repertoires in COVID-19. Study details: From T cells, B-cell-depleted T cells, or PBMCs came the material, which was cDNA or gDNA.

Germline CDR1 is KGHSH and CDR2 is LQKENI. There are 17 residues in the CDR3. V lost 4 bases, J lost 4 bases, and 11 bases stayed unmatched. The sequence derives from a woman aged 50 to 60 with acute or convalescent COVID-19. The chain joins TRBV18 to TRBJ2-2, with TRBD1 matching 8 bases. Sequenced input: peripheral blood. CDR3 DNA sequence: TGTGCCAGCTCACTGGCTTTAGGACAGGGACCCACCGGGGAGCTGTTTTTT. It is translated as CASSLALGQGPTGELFF.